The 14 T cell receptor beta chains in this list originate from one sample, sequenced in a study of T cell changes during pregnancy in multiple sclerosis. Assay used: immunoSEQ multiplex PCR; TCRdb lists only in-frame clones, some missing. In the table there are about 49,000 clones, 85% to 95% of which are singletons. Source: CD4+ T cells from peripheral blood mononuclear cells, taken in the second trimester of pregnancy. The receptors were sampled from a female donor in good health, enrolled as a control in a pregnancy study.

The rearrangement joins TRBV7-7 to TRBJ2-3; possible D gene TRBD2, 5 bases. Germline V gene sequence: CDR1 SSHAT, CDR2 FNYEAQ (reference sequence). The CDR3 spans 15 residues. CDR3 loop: CASARTGGEADTQYF. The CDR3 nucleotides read TGTGCTAGCGCCCGAACGGGTGGAGAGGCAGATACGCAGTATTTT.

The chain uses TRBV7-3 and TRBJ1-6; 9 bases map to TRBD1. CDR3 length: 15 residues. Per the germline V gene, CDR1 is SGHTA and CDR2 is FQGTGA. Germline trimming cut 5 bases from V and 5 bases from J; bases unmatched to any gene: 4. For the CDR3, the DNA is TGTGCCAGCAGCGCCAACAGGGGGCATAATTCACCCCTCCACTTT. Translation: CASSANRGHNSPLHF.

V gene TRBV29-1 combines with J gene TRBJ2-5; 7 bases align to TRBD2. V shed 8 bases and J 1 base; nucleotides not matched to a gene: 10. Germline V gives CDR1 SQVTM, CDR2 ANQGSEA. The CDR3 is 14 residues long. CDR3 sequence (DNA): TGCAGCCCCATTGTTTGGGGGGGCCAAGAGACCCAGTACTTC. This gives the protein CSPIVWGGQETQYF.

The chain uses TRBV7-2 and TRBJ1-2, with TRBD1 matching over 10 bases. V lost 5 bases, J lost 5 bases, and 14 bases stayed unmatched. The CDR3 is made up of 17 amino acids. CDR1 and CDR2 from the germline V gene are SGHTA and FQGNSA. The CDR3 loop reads CASSPNRGDRGSYGYTF. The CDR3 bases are TGTGCCAGCAGCCCGAATCGGGGGGACAGGGGATCGTATGGCTACACCTTC.

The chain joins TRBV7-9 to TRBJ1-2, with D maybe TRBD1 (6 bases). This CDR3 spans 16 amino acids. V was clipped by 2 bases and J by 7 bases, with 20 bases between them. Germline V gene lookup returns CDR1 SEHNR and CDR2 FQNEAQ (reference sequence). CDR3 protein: CASSLMAGGDSGGYTF. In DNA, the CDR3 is TGTGCCAGCAGCTTAATGGCTGGGGGCGATTCGGGTGGCTACACCTTC.

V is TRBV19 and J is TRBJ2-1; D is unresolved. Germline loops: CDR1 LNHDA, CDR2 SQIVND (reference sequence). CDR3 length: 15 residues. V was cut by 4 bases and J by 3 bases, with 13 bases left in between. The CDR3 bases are TGTGCCAGTAGTACCAGCGAGCTACTCTACAATGAGCAGTTCTTC. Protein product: CASSTSELLYNEQFF.

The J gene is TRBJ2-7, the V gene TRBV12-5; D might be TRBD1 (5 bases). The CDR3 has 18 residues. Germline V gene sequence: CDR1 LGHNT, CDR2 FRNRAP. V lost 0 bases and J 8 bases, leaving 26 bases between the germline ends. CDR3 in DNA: TGTGCTAGTGGTTTGGTACTTGGCCAGGGCGGTCTAGTGAGCAAGCAGTACTTC. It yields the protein CASGLVLGQGGLVSKQYF.

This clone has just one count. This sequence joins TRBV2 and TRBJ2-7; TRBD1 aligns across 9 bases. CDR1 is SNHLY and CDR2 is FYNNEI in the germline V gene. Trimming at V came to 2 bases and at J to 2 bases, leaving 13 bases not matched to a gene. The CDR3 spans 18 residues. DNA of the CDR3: TGTGCCAGCAGTGAAAATTTATTAGGGGACAGGGTACCCTACGAGCAGTACTTC. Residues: CASSENLLGDRVPYEQYF.

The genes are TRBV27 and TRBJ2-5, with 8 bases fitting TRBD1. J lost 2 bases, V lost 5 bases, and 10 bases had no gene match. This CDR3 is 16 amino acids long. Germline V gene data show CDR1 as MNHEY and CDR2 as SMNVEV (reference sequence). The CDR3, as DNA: TGTGCCAGCAGTCAGAGACAGGGGATACCTCAAGAGACCCAGTACTTC. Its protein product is CASSQRQGIPQETQYF.

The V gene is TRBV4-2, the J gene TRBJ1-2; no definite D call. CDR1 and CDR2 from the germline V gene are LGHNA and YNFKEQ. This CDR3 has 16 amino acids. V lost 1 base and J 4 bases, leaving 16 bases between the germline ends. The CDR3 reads CASSQGPRGQFYGYTF. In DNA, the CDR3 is TGTGCCAGCAGCCAAGGGCCACGAGGGCAGTTCTATGGCTACACCTTC.

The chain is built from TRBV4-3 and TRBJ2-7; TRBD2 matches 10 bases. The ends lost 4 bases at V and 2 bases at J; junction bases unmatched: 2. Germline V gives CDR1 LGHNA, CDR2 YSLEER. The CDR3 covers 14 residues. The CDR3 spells CASSLSGGPYEQYF. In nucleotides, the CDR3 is TGCGCCAGCAGCCTTAGCGGGGGGCCCTACGAGCAGTACTTC.

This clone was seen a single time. CDR3 nucleotides: TGTGCCAGCAGCCGGAAAGGGGACTACCAAGAGACCCAGTACTTC. It is translated as CASSRKGDYQETQYF. V usage is TRBV7-9 and J usage is TRBJ2-5, with D possibly TRBD2 on 6 matching bases. There are 15 residues in the CDR3. Trimming removed 5 bases from V and 0 bases from J, with 13 bases in between. In germline, CDR1 is SEHNR, CDR2 FQNEAQ (reference sequence).

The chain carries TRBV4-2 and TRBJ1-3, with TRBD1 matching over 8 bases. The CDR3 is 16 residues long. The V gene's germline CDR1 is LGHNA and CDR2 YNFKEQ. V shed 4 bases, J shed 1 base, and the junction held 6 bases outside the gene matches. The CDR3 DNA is TGTGCCAGCAGCCCAAACCAGGGGGCGTCTGGAAACACCATATATTTT. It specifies CASSPNQGASGNTIYF.

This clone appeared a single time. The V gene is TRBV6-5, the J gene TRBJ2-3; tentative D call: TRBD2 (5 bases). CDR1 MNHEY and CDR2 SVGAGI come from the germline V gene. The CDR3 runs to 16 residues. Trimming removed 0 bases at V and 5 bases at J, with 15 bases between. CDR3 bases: TGTGCCAGCAGTTACTCGAAAGGGTGGAGCGGAGATACGCAGTATTTT. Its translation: CASSYSKGWSGDTQYF.